This T cell receptor beta chain was identified during a study of blood T cell repertoires in COVID-19 (dated by TCRdb to 2020 to 2021). About the full investigation: Collaborator samples came from the United States, Italy and Spain and covered acute and convalescent phases of COVID-19. Where available, HLA class I and class II types were obtained from metadata supplied by the sample provider rather than from assay-based typing. The material from the prospective study consisted of cDNA or gDNA derived from T cells, B-cell-depleted T cells, or PBMCs. Samples came from the ongoing ImmuneRACE study (first 160 participants) plus 1,254 subjects from 6 global collaborators. The repertoires were made available in a free public database intended to serve as a resource for research on the immune response to SARS-CoV-2. Deeply sampled blood TCRbeta repertoires from subjects exposed to, actively infected with, or recovered from COVID-19 were included in the dataset. The sample metadata nearly always contained a de-identified subject ID, COVID-19 status, age in years and sex.

Points on this clone: The clone's antigen remains unknown. No much larger clone is present one base from it, and per-base qualities are unavailable.

What the authors observed across the whole study: Clinical and demographic metadata were provided uncurated, with the amount varying by source and participant.

TCRbeta CDR3 regions were amplified from genomic DNA using the immunoSEQ Assay, a bias-controlled multiplex PCR. The original pipeline was this. The number of nucleated cells in each sample was estimated from the amplification of reference gene primers within the assay. Sequence reads were collapsed and filtered to measure the absolute abundance of every unique TCRbeta CDR3 rearrangement. Productive Simpson clonality was computed per sample as the square root of Simpson's diversity index over productive rearrangements. Drawn from immuneACCESS, this table holds only the in-frame rearrangements with V and J called that TCRdb kept. Clones are partly lost; checked studies trace under half to an unresolved V gene and leave the rest unexplained. V, J and clone size reflect that table, while D and trimming were determined from the DNA. In all, the sample holds over 250,000 clones, and 85% to 90% of those were seen once. The ten largest clones capture about 9.3% of the sample.

Enrolling through a virtual design, the prospective study's participants ranged in age from roughly 18 to 90 years and lived across roughly 24 United States geographic areas. Cohort assignment in the prospective study relied on participant-reported clinical history from a screening survey and a study questionnaire. Recovered participants in ImmuneRACE Cohort 3 were defined by two consecutive negative NP/OP PCR tests, clearance by a healthcare professional, or resolution of symptoms. Each participant in the prospective study had whole blood, serum and a nasopharyngeal or oropharyngeal swab collected by mobile phlebotomists. Prospective study participants could optionally give additional blood draws and questionnaires over a roughly two-month period. Before DNA extraction, prospective study blood samples were shipped either frozen or at room temperature. The clonotype originates from a man aged 40-55 years who had recovered from COVID-19. Sequences were obtained from PBMCs or T cells enriched from blood (not recorded which).

The sequence in DNA is TGTGCCAGCAGCTTGTCCTACGAGGATGGGGGCGACATTAATTCACCCCTCCACTTT. This gives the protein CASSLSYEDGGDINSPLHF. This chain is built from TRBV5-6 and TRBJ1-6; the D region possibly corresponds to TRBD1 (6 bases align). Trimming costs V 1 base and J 6 bases, and their ends lie 23 bases apart. Measured from the cysteine to the phenylalanine, the CDR3 is 19 residues long. Only the CDR3 region is kept as DNA, spanning 57 bases read in frame from base 1. From a lookup of the germline V gene, CDR1 and CDR2 are SGHDT and YYEEEE.